These 19 T cell receptor beta chains originate from one sample sequenced in a study of T-cell memory formation after mild COVID-19. TCRdb reprocessed the 5' RACE reads via MiXCR and lists one record per CDR3 protein. The profile shows 200,000 to 250,000 distinct CDR3 sequences, approximately 9% of them singletons. What was sequenced was PBMCs or a T cell subset sorted from them (not recorded which). These TCRs come from a man younger than 35 who had mild COVID-19 (a few samples of this study predate the infection). Cell type and time point are not known.

The rearrangement links TRBV4-1 to TRBJ2-6; perhaps TRBD1 as D (6 bases). The CDR3 consists of 15 residues. The V gene lost 6 bases and the J gene lost 4 bases, with 13 bases spanning the gap. Germline values: CDR1 MGHRA, CDR2 YSYEKL. The CDR3 DNA reads as TGCGCCAGCAGTCTAACAGGGTCAGGGGCCAACGTCCTGACTTTC. It specifies CASSLTGSGANVLTF.

This clonotype has a count of ten or more. The chain combines TRBV5-1 with TRBJ2-5, with D uncertain. Germline V CDR1 and CDR2: SGHRS, YFSETQ. The V end lost 0 bases, the J end lost 6 bases, and 6 bases lay between the germline ends. This CDR3 spans 12 amino acids. CDR3 protein: CASSLEDQTQYF. For the CDR3, the DNA is TGCGCCAGCAGCTTGGAGGACCAGACCCAGTACTTC.

The chain links TRBV7-9 to TRBJ2-7, with D uncertain. The CDR3 totals 15 residues. Germline assignment: CDR1 SEHNR and CDR2 FQNEAQ (reference sequence). Between the trimmed V and J ends, which lost 2 bases and 5 bases, there was a span of 16 bases. The CDR3 nucleotides read TGTGCCAGCAGCTTAATTTGGGAAGAACGGCACGAGCAGTACTTC. It codes for CASSLIWEERHEQYF.

The genes are TRBV2 and TRBJ2-1; a possible D gene is TRBD1 (6 bases). V dropped 9 bases and J dropped 6 bases, with 18 bases sitting between them. The CDR3 runs 14 residues. Germline V gives CDR1 SNHLY, CDR2 FYNNEI. Written as DNA, the CDR3 is TGTGCCAGTGTGGAACAGGGAGTTACCAATGAGCAGTTCTTC. Encoded protein: CASVEQGVTNEQFF.

The chain couples TRBV4-3 to TRBJ2-3, with D perhaps TRBD1 (6 bases). CDR3 length: 13 amino acids. Germline CDR1 is LGHNA and CDR2 is YSLEER. The germline V and J ends were trimmed by 6 bases and 2 bases, with 9 bases remaining between them. The CDR3 spells CASSTGFTDTQYF. Written as DNA, the CDR3 is TGCGCCAGCAGTACAGGGTTCACAGATACGCAGTATTTT.

This clonotype has more than one count but fewer than ten. V and J are TRBV11-2 and TRBJ2-5; TRBD2 matches 7 bases. The CDR3 totals 15 residues. Germline CDR1 and CDR2: SGHAT and FQNNGV. V lost 7 bases to trimming and J lost 5 bases; unmatched junction nucleotides: 13. The CDR3 region is CASTPWGGEGETQYF. The CDR3 DNA reads as TGTGCCAGCACCCCCTGGGGGGGGGAAGGGGAGACCCAGTACTTC.

This clonotype was seen ten or more times. The V gene is TRBV7-2, the J gene TRBJ1-1, with a possible D match to TRBD1 (5 bases). V shed 5 bases and J shed 0 bases, with 13 bases lying between them. CDR3 length: 15 residues. Looked up from germline, CDR1 is SGHTA and CDR2 is FQGNSA. The CDR3 is CASSTTGGMNTEAFF. Written as DNA, the CDR3 is TGTGCCAGCAGCACAACGGGGGGGATGAACACTGAAGCTTTCTTT.

V is TRBV9 and J is TRBJ2-6; no reliable D call. Germline V gene sequence: CDR1 SGDLS, CDR2 YYNGEE. The CDR3 covers 15 residues. Between the trimmed V and J ends, which lost 0 bases and 3 bases, there was a span of 7 bases. CDR3 protein: CASSVGRGGANVLTF. CDR3 nucleotides: TGTGCCAGCAGCGTAGGTAGAGGTGGGGCCAACGTCCTGACTTTC.

The table lists this clonotype with a few counts. V usage is TRBV3-1 and J usage is TRBJ2-7; D is possibly TRBD1 (5 bases). V was shortened by 1 base and J by 1 base, with 8 bases between the two germline ends. Germline CDR1 is LGHDT and CDR2 is YNNKEL (reference sequence). There are 14 residues in the CDR3. The CDR3 sequence is CASSQGQGSYEQYV. As DNA, the CDR3 is TGTGCCAGCAGCCAAGGTCAGGGATCCTACGAGCAGTACGTC.

This clonotype was detected only a few times. The chain combines TRBV7-6 with TRBJ1-2; the match to TRBD1 covers 8 bases. The CDR3 runs to 13 residues. The ends lost 4 bases at V and 8 bases at J; junction bases unmatched: 6. Germline V gene lookup returns CDR1 SGHVS and CDR2 FNYEAQ. The CDR3 bases are TGTGCCAGCAGCTCCGGACAGGGATCCGGCTACACCTTC. This gives the protein CASSSGQGSGYTF.

The chain employs TRBV20-1 and TRBJ2-1; maybe TRBD2 (5 bases). The V gene's germline CDR1 is DFQATT and CDR2 SNEGSKA (reference sequence). V was cut by 3 bases and J by 0 bases, with 12 bases left in between. This CDR3 comprises 15 residues. CDR3 sequence (DNA): TGCAGTGCTAGGTCTAGCACCAGCTCCTACAATGAGCAGTTCTTC. It specifies CSARSSTSSYNEQFF.

This clonotype occurred a few times. CDR3 region: CASSPQGGQGEQYF. CDR3 DNA sequence: TGCGCCAGCAGCCCCCAGGGGGGTCAAGGGGAGCAGTACTTC. The V gene is TRBV5-1, the J gene TRBJ2-7, with D possibly TRBD1 on 7 matching bases. Germline V CDR1 and CDR2: SGHRS, YFSETQ. The CDR3 is 14 residues long. Trimming pared 4 bases from V and 7 bases from J, leaving 18 bases between. Variable domain in full (rest from reference TRBV5-1 and TRBJ2-7): KAGVTQTPRYLIKTRGQQVTLSCSPISGHRSVSWYQQTPGQGLQFLFEYFSETQRNKGNFPGRFSGRQFSNSRSEMNVSTLELGDSALYLCASSPQGGQGEQYFGPGTRLTVT.

This clonotype has a handful of counts. V gene TRBV4-1 combines with J gene TRBJ2-2; D might be TRBD1 (7 bases). Germline-derived CDR1 and CDR2 are MGHRA and YSYEKL. The CDR3 extends over 18 amino acids. Trimming removed 0 bases from V and 3 bases from J, with 17 bases in between. DNA for the CDR3: TGCGCCAGCAGCCAAGAGTGGTCAGGGGGGAGGTACACCGGGGAGCTGTTTTTT. As protein: CASSQEWSGGRYTGELFF.

This clonotype came up a few times. This sequence joins TRBV7-8 and TRBJ2-3; D is uncertain. CDR3 length: 14 amino acids. Germline CDR1 SGHVS, CDR2 FQNEAQ. Trimming cost V 1 base and J 5 bases, with 10 bases left between them. CDR3 DNA: TGTGCCAGCAGCTTAGAAGGGTGGAAAGATACGCAGTATTTT. Its translation: CASSLEGWKDTQYF.

The sample holds a few counts of this clonotype. This sequence joins TRBV6-7 and TRBJ2-1; tentatively, D is TRBD1 or TRBD2 (5 bases each). TRBV6-7 is identified as an open reading frame with a role that is uncertain. V lost 6 bases, J lost 9 bases, and 18 bases lay in between. This CDR3 contains 14 residues. The CDR3 reads CASRLTRGVAEQFF. The CDR3 nucleotides are TGTGCCAGCAGGCTAACCCGAGGGGTGGCTGAGCAGTTCTTC.

This clonotype was counted many times. The chain links TRBV5-1 to TRBJ2-2; 7 nucleotides align to TRBD1. The V gene's germline CDR1 is SGHRS and CDR2 YFSETQ. This CDR3 is 17 amino acids long. After removal of 3 bases from V and 0 bases from J, the junction contained 8 bases not matched to a gene. CDR3 coding DNA: TGCGCCAGCAGCTCTAGGACAGGCGTCGCGAACACCGGGGAGCTGTTTTTT. It translates to CASSSRTGVANTGELFF. Together with reference TRBV5-1 and TRBJ2-2, the CDR3 gives the full variable domain: KAGVTQTPRYLIKTRGQQVTLSCSPISGHRSVSWYQQTPGQGLQFLFEYFSETQRNKGNFPGRFSGRQFSNSRSEMNVSTLELGDSALYLCASSSRTGVANTGELFFGEGSRLTVL.

CDR3 DNA sequence: TGTGCCAGCAGTTTTGGGCTAATAATGAATGAGCAGTTCTTC. This encodes CASSFGLIMNEQFF. This chain joins TRBV12-3 or TRBV12-4 and TRBJ2-1; no firm D call. Trimming removed 3 bases at V and 7 bases at J, with 13 bases between. CDR3 length: 14 residues.

V gene TRBV5-1 combines with J gene TRBJ2-5; 10 bases agree with TRBD1. This CDR3 is built from 15 residues. Losses at the gene ends were 3 bases for V and 2 bases for J; bases not matched to a gene: 4. Germline lookup yields CDR1 SGHRS and CDR2 YFSETQ. CDR3: CASSYRDRGQETQYF. In DNA, the CDR3 is TGCGCCAGCAGCTACCGGGACAGGGGACAAGAGACCCAGTACTTC.

This sequence joins TRBV5-5 and TRBJ1-5, with D possibly matching TRBD1 (5 bases). V lost 0 bases and J 4 bases, leaving 11 bases between the germline ends. The CDR3 loop spans 15 amino acids. In germline, CDR1 is SGHKS, CDR2 YYEKEE (reference sequence). The CDR3 bases are TGTGCCAGCAGCTTGGTGGGGGTTATAAATCAGCCCCAGCATTTT. It codes for CASSLVGVINQPQHF.